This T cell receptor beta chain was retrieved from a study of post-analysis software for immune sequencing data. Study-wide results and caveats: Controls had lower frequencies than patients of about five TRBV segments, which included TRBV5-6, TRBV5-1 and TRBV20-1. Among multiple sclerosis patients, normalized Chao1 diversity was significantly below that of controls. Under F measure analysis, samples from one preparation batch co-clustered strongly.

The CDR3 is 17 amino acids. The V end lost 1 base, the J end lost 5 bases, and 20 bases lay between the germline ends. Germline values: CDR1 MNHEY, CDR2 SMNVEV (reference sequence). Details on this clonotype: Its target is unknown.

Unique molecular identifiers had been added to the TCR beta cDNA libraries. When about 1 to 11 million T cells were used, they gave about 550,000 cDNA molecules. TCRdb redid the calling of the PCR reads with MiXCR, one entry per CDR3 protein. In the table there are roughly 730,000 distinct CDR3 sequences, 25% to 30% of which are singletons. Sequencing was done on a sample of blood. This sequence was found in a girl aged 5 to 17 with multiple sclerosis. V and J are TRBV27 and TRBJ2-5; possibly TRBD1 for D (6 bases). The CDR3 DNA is TGTGCCAGCAGTTTATATGCAGGGGCAGGGTCGGCGGAGACCCAGTACTTC. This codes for CASSLYAGAGSAETQYF.